The following is a T cell receptor (beta chain) sequence with its context. Its cognate antigen has yet to be identified. The input lacks base qualities; no much larger clone sits a single base away. This entry comes from a study of shared clonotypes between healthy human individuals (dated by TCRdb to about 2020). Looking at the study overall: The cohort included a few men and a couple of women between 18 and 49 years of age. For each donor, three plates each were used for CD4 naive and CD4 memory, two plates were used for CD8 naive, and one plate was used for CD8 memory. To estimate repertoire size and how much clonotype sharing occurs between individuals, the study deeply sequenced the blood TCR repertoires of about five healthy adults. Libraries were prepared and TCR repertoires were sequenced by different laboratories using diverse techniques, in order to increase sequencing depth and limit assay-specific biases. Per donor, leukapheresis produced somewhere between about 0.94 and 9.5 billion PBMCs.

In the germline V gene, CDR1 corresponds to SGDLS and CDR2 to YYNGEE. Including cysteine and phenylalanine, the CDR3 has 15 amino acids. This entry keeps only the CDR3 DNA: 45 bases, framed from base 1. V was cut back by 4 bases and J by 4 bases, leaving a gap of 18 bases between them. CD8 naive samples were CD45RO-negative cells positively selected for CCR7, giving a CD45RA+CCR7+ population that excluded TemRA cells. Donors were healthy HIV-negative adults with no recently reported acute infections or vaccinations. Every donor was a Caucasian adult residing in Nashville, Tennessee, USA. Blood was collected by leukapheresis, and PBMCs were isolated by Ficoll-Histopaque density gradient centrifugation and then cryopreserved in liquid nitrogen vapor phase. Purity and quantity of every magnetically sorted T cell population were checked by analytical flow cytometry. Each sorted fraction had its genomic DNA isolated and then quantified by UV absorbance on a Nanodrop 2000c.

TCR CDR3 regions were amplified from genomic DNA by multiplex PCR using the deep immunoSEQ assay. Extracted genomic DNA from each cell subset was spread evenly across all wells of several immunoSEQ 96-well plates, with each plate serving as a replicate. For sorted subsets, each replicate PCR was loaded with about 0.2 ug genomic DNA, equivalent to approximately 33,000 T cell genomes. The purified libraries were quantified using a Qubit 3.0 fluorometer, sized with a Bioanalyzer 2100, and then quantified again using the KAPA Library Quantification kit. Every immunoSEQ 96-well plate was sequenced on a separate single-read 150-cycle Illumina NextSeq 550 flow cell. The original methods were these. Because the immunoSEQ output held only junctional sequences and lacked quality scores, the filtering could not match the filtering applied to full-length reads. Sequences were annotated with PyIR, a Python wrapper for IgBLAST v1.9, using IMGT germline references to assign V/J genes and CDR3. Reads were filtered out if the reads had weak V/J assignments (E-value above 1e-6), no CDR3, stop codons, out-of-frame junctions, or ambiguous translated residues. A V3J clonotype was defined by an identical inferred V gene, J gene, and CDR3 amino acid sequence. To compute the percentage overlap between repertoires, the number of shared unique clonotypes was divided by the size of the smaller repertoire. Repertoire richness was assessed with RTK rarefaction, the Chao1 estimator, and Recon v2.1 estimates of unobserved clonotypes. Generation probabilities for all TCRbeta clonotypes obtained by the gDNA method from a handful of donors were computed using OLGA. TCRdb limited this immuneACCESS table to in-frame rearrangements with V and J called. A share of clones is missing; checked studies link under half to unresolved V genes, and the rest is unexplained. V and J calls and clone size are copied from that table; D and trimming were computed from the DNA. In this sample the table shows 550,000 to 750,000 clones, about 91% of which occur a single time. The ten most abundant clones make up about a quarter of the sample.

Here is what the overall study found, with its caveats: Pairwise subsampling led to the expectation that sequencing depth would affect the degree of clonotype sharing among donors. Sampling was restricted to blood, and TCR repertoires in tissues likely differ from the TCR repertoires found in blood. Estimated clonotype richness was generally larger for naive than for memory subsets. Incomplete sequencing was indicated by rarefaction of sorted-subset datasets, despite the large sequencing depth. When several donors were compared, the shared fraction of clonotypes was about 5.2% for naive CD4, roughly 3.4% for naive CD8, about 2.5% for memory CD4, and 0.4% for memory CD8. Clonotypes shared by all four sorted-subset donors showed higher generation probabilities than non-shared clonotypes. The genetic and exposure-history diversity represented was limited by the small number of donors.

The rearrangement combines TRBV9 with TRBJ2-7; TRBD2 could be the D gene, as 5 bases match. The specimen was naive CD8+ T cells sorted from blood. The sample's cell subset or site label, in plain terms: CD45RA+CCR7+. The TCR was taken from a man aged 25 to 45 in good health. The CDR3 sequence is CASSPDAGGLYEQYF. The DNA is TGTGCCAGCAGCCCTGACGCGGGTGGCCTATACGAGCAGTACTTC.